These 25 T cell receptor beta chains share one sample of origin, sequenced in a study of blood T cells in healthy people across ages. The second PCR ran about 6 to 11 cycles with a sample-barcoded 5' primer and J-beta primers. MiXCR was run by TCRdb on the 5' RACE reads, yielding one entry per CDR3 protein. Of about 720,000 distinct CDR3 sequences in the sample, about 20% were seen once. Sequenced material: blood. Every receptor here comes from a man aged 70 or older in good health.

CDR3 sequence: CASSHGTIQTQYF. The CDR3 coding sequence is TGTGCCAGCAGCCATGGGACTATTCAGACCCAGTACTTC. The chain combines TRBV7-2 with TRBJ2-5, with 7 bases matching TRBD2. The CDR3 contains 13 residues. CDR1 and CDR2 from the germline V gene are SGHTA and FQGNSA. V trimming: 5 bases; J trimming: 6 bases; junction bases outside the gene matches: 6.

Only a few counts were recorded for this clonotype. The chain couples TRBV20-1 to TRBJ1-1, with D unresolved. Germline CDR1 and CDR2: DFQATT and SNEGSKA (reference sequence). The V gene lost 0 bases and the J gene lost 5 bases, with 16 bases spanning the gap. The CDR3 runs 15 residues. The CDR3 sequence: CSARDPRVGGTEAFF. The CDR3 DNA is TGCAGTGCTAGAGATCCGCGGGTCGGAGGGACTGAAGCTTTCTTT.

The chain combines TRBV5-4 with TRBJ2-5; 9 nucleotides line up with TRBD2. Looked up from germline, CDR1 is SGHNT and CDR2 is YYREEE (reference sequence). The CDR3 is 16 residues long. Trimming cost V 1 base and J 2 bases; bases outside gene matches: 6. CDR3 amino acids: CASSLSATSGQETQYF. CDR3 coding DNA: TGTGCCAGCAGCTTGAGTGCGACTAGCGGACAAGAGACCCAGTACTTC.

The genes are TRBV20-1 and TRBJ1-1; D not certain. Trimming cost V 5 bases and J 4 bases, with 14 bases left between them. Germline-derived CDR1 and CDR2 are DFQATT and SNEGSKA (reference sequence). CDR3 length: 13 residues. The CDR3 spells CSAPAGVGTEAFF. CDR3 in DNA: TGCAGTGCTCCCGCTGGGGTCGGCACTGAAGCTTTCTTT.

A remark on this clonotype: A much larger clone lies a single base off, so this may be a read error. The genes are TRBV12-3 or TRBV12-4 and TRBJ2-1, with 11 bases that match TRBD2. The V gene end was trimmed by 6 bases and the J gene end by 2 bases; junction bases not matched to a gene: 3. CDR3 length equals 15 residues. The CDR3 sequence is CASSIAGGTYNEQFF. The CDR3 region has the DNA TGTGCCAGCAGCATAGCGGGAGGGACCTACAATGAGCAGTTCTTC.

The V call is TRBV4-1, the J call TRBJ1-2, with 8 bases matching TRBD1. Germline V gene lookup returns CDR1 MGHRA and CDR2 YSYEKL. V shed 0 bases, J shed 8 bases, and the junction held 14 bases outside the gene matches. There are 17 residues in the CDR3. The CDR3 DNA sequence: TGCGCCAGCAGCCAAGAAGGCGGACAGGGCCCTTCTAAGGGCTACACCTTC. This sequence encodes CASSQEGGQGPSKGYTF.

This clonotype occurred once. The CDR3 DNA is TGTGCCAGCAGTCCGCAAAGGAGGGGGGCGCAAGAGACCCAGTACTTC. This encodes CASSPQRRGAQETQYF. The J gene is TRBJ2-5, the V gene TRBV6-1; either TRBD1 or TRBD2 may supply D (6 bases each). CDR3 length: 16 residues. Germline V gene lookup returns CDR1 MNHNS and CDR2 SASEGT. The ends were cut back, 5 bases at V and 2 bases at J, with 18 bases in the middle.

The genes are TRBV3-1 and TRBJ1-1, with unresolved D. The CDR3 loop spans 15 amino acids. Germline-derived CDR1 and CDR2 are LGHDT and YNNKEL (reference sequence). Trimming took 4 bases from V and 0 from J, leaving 12 bases between them. CDR3 sequence: CASSPVRALNTEAFF. For the CDR3, the DNA is TGTGCCAGCAGCCCCGTAAGGGCCCTGAACACTGAAGCTTTCTTT.

The genes are TRBV20-1 and TRBJ1-6; 7 bases map to TRBD1. This CDR3 has 16 amino acids. V was pared by 1 base and J by 7 bases, with 10 bases of the junction left unmatched. Per the germline V gene, CDR1 is DFQATT and CDR2 is SNEGSKA (reference sequence). In nucleotides, the CDR3 is TGCAGTGCTAGAGCAACAGGGGTGCTAGGGAATTCACCCCTCCACTTT. This translates into CSARATGVLGNSPLHF.

The rearrangement uses TRBV9 and TRBJ2-4, with 8 positions matching TRBD2. This CDR3 region has 15 residues. Per germline, CDR1 SGDLS and CDR2 YYNGEE. Germline trimming cut 4 bases from V and 0 bases from J; bases unmatched to any gene: 3. CDR3 amino acids: CASSSSGKAKNIQYF. The CDR3 DNA follows: TGTGCCAGCAGCAGTAGCGGGAAAGCCAAAAACATTCAGTACTTC.

This clonotype has only a few counts. The chain is built from TRBV20-1 and TRBJ1-1; D gene unclear. Germline V gene data show CDR1 as DFQATT and CDR2 as SNEGSKA (reference sequence). The CDR3 has 11 residues. V was pared by 0 bases and J by 7 bases, with 6 bases between. This CDR3 is CSARDNREAFF. CDR3 nucleotides: TGCAGTGCTAGAGATAACCGTGAAGCTTTCTTT.

The V and J genes are TRBV11-1 and TRBJ2-3; maybe TRBD2 (5 bases). Trimming took 3 bases from V and 2 from J, leaving 9 bases between them. Germline-derived CDR1 and CDR2 are SGHAT and FQDESV (reference sequence). This CDR3 is built from 14 residues. The CDR3 is CASSFRGNTDTQYF. The CDR3 region has the DNA TGTGCCAGCAGCTTCCGGGGAAACACAGATACGCAGTATTTT.

V and J are TRBV6-5 and TRBJ2-5; 11 nucleotides align to TRBD2. The tail of the sequence fits TRBJ2-1 better, so the J call may be wrong. The CDR3 totals 15 residues. Germline-derived CDR1 and CDR2 are MNHEY and SVGAGI. This chain's CDR3 is CASSYTSGSWDEQFF. CDR3 bases: TGTGCCAGCAGTTACACTAGCGGGAGTTGGGATGAGCAGTTCTTC.

There are many counts of this clonotype. The chain uses TRBV12-3 or TRBV12-4 and TRBJ2-1; D gene ambiguous. There are 12 residues in the CDR3. V was trimmed by 5 bases and J by 5 bases, leaving 7 bases between them. The CDR3 loop reads CASSPQHNEQFF. As DNA, the CDR3 is TGTGCCAGCAGTCCTCAACACAATGAGCAGTTCTTC.

This clonotype was seen a handful of times. The rearrangement links TRBV12-3 or TRBV12-4 to TRBJ2-4; weak D call: TRBD1 (5 bases). This CDR3 comprises 16 residues. The V gene lost 1 base and the J gene lost 0 bases, with 10 bases spanning the gap. This CDR3 reads CASSLGGSLAKNIQYF. The CDR3 nucleotides are TGTGCCAGCAGTTTAGGGGGCTCACTAGCCAAAAACATTCAGTACTTC.

This clonotype was seen more than once but under ten times. This sequence joins TRBV4-3 and TRBJ2-3; D ambiguous. The length of the CDR3 is 17 residues. V shed 0 bases and J shed 6 bases, with 19 bases lying between them. Germline V CDR1 and CDR2: LGHNA, YSLEER. This chain's CDR3 is CASSQDHRVWGTDTQYF. The CDR3 bases are TGCGCCAGCAGCCAAGATCATCGGGTATGGGGTACCGATACGCAGTATTTT.

A word on this clonotype: This could be a read error, since a much larger clone is one nucleotide away. In this CDR3 the conserved last residue, phenylalanine or tryptophan, is missing, so a read error is likely. The V call is TRBV6-2 or TRBV6-3, the J call TRBJ1-2, with no clear D. Germline V CDR1 and CDR2: MNHEY, SVGEGT. The ends were cut back, 6 bases at V and 5 bases at J, with 7 bases in the middle. The CDR3 runs 11 residues. The CDR3 DNA sequence: TGTGCCAGCAGAATTAGTTATGGCTACACCCTC. It yields the protein CASRISYGYTL.

The chain employs TRBV7-8 and TRBJ1-4; D not certain. Germline V CDR1 and CDR2: SGHVS, FQNEAQ. V lost 8 bases to trimming and J lost 0 bases, with 10 bases between them. The CDR3 is made up of 14 amino acids. In DNA form, the CDR3 reads TGTGCCAGCGGCCTGGAGGCAACTAATGAAAAACTGTTTTTT. Translation: CASGLEATNEKLFF.

In its sample, this clonotype was seen many times. The V call is TRBV5-1, the J call TRBJ2-4; the match to TRBD1 covers 7 bases. The CDR3 has 17 residues. J was trimmed by 6 bases and V by 4 bases; bases with no gene match: 16. In germline, CDR1 is SGHRS, CDR2 YFSETQ. The CDR3 is CASSPRGPGTDLNIQYF. The CDR3 DNA reads as TGCGCCAGCAGCCCCCGCGGACCCGGGACAGATTTAAACATTCAGTACTTC.

This clonotype turned up a few times. The gene calls are TRBV7-9 and TRBJ2-2; D uncertain. CDR1 SEHNR and CDR2 FQNEAQ come from the germline V gene (reference sequence). The CDR3 contains 16 residues. V lost 2 bases and J 1 base, leaving 11 bases between the germline ends. The CDR3 here is CASSLFLRMNTGELFF. CDR3 in DNA: TGTGCCAGCAGCTTATTTCTCAGGATGAACACCGGGGAGCTGTTTTTT.

This clonotype has more than one count but fewer than ten. The rearrangement uses TRBV12-3 or TRBV12-4 and TRBJ2-1; 7 nucleotides line up with TRBD1. The V segment lost 4 bases and the J segment 4 bases; nucleotides outside the gene matches: 7. This CDR3 has 15 amino acids. CDR3 residues: CASSSTGAIYNEQFF. In nucleotides, the CDR3 is TGTGCCAGCAGTTCTACAGGGGCGATTTACAATGAGCAGTTCTTC.

A few counts support this clonotype. The chain uses TRBV5-1 and TRBJ1-6; 10 bases are shared with TRBD1. V shed 4 bases and J 9 bases; nucleotides not matched to a gene: 4. CDR1 and CDR2 (germline): SGHRS, YFSETQ. The CDR3 length is 14 residues. The CDR3: CASSPGQGGSPLHF. DNA for the CDR3: TGCGCCAGCAGCCCAGGACAGGGGGGTTCACCCCTCCACTTT.

This clonotype was observed a handful of times. The gene calls are TRBV6-2 or TRBV6-3 and TRBJ2-1; D tentatively reads TRBD1 or TRBD2 (5 bases each). The germline CDR1 and CDR2 sequences are MNHEY and SVGEGT. Deletions cut 8 bases from V and 8 bases from J, with 13 bases between. The CDR3 is 12 amino acids. The CDR3 sequence: CASRPLGDEQFF. The CDR3 DNA follows: TGTGCCAGCCGACCCCTGGGGGATGAGCAGTTCTTC.

The chain has TRBV6-6 and TRBJ2-3, with D possibly matching TRBD2 (7 bases). Germline CDR1 MNHNY, CDR2 SVGAGI (reference sequence). This CDR3 has 16 residues. V lost 7 bases to trimming and J lost 4 bases, with 21 bases between them. CDR3 coding DNA: TGTGCCAGCACCGATCGTGGGGGGGGGCAAGCAGATACGCAGTATTTT. It codes for CASTDRGGGQADTQYF.

V gene TRBV28 combines with J gene TRBJ2-1, with D possibly TRBD2 on 7 matching bases. From germline, CDR1 is MDHEN and CDR2 SYDVKM. The CDR3 length is 16 residues. Between the trimmed V and J ends, which lost 6 bases and 4 bases, there was a span of 19 bases. The CDR3 DNA follows: TGTGCCAGCAGCCCATGGCTGGCGGGGGCGTACAATGAGCAGTTCTTC. Protein product: CASSPWLAGAYNEQFF.